These 4 T cell receptor beta chains were sequenced from one sample in a study of early stage breast cancer tumors. The table came from immunoSEQ multiplex PCR; TCRdb's copy has only in-frame clones and leaves some out. This table holds around 40,000 clones, about 78% found once. The sample consisted of blood. All receptors derive from a person in their fifties or sixties with breast cancer.

The chain employs TRBV5-6 and TRBJ2-5, with 7 bases lining up with TRBD2. The CDR3 has 16 amino acids. V dropped 5 bases and J dropped 4; count of bases not matched to a gene: 14. Germline assignment: CDR1 SGHDT and CDR2 YYEEEE. The CDR3 DNA reads as TGTGCCAGCAGGCTCCTGGGGGAGGGGATAGGAGAGACCCAGTACTTC. Translation gives CASRLLGEGIGETQYF.

The rearrangement links TRBV5-4 to TRBJ2-3; 7 positions agree with TRBD2. V was clipped by 5 bases and J by 2 bases; unmatched bases: 8. Germline CDR1 is SGHNT and CDR2 is YYREEE (reference sequence). CDR3 size: 15 residues. The CDR3 nucleotides read TGTGCCAGCAGGCCGGGAGGTTATCCCACAGATACGCAGTATTTT. Its translation is CASRPGGYPTDTQYF. Complete variable domain (other parts from reference TRBV5-4 and TRBJ2-3): ETGVTQSPTHLIKTRGQQVTLRCSSQSGHNTVSWYQQALGQGPQFIFQYYREEENGRGNFPPRFSGLQFPNYSSELNVNALELDDSALYLCASRPGGYPTDTQYFGPGTRLTVL.

The genes are TRBV6-6 and TRBJ2-7; D is possibly TRBD1 (6 bases). The V end lost 0 bases, the J end lost 1 base, and 10 bases lay between the germline ends. The length of the CDR3 is 15 residues. The germline V gene has CDR1 MNHNY and CDR2 SVGAGI (reference sequence). CDR3 nucleotides: TGTGCCAGCAGTTACTCTATACAGGGTTCCTACGAGCAGTACGTC. Translation gives CASSYSIQGSYEQYV.

This clone has only a few counts. This chain links TRBV4-1 with TRBJ2-7; 7 bases are shared with TRBD1. V gave up 0 bases and J gave up 0 bases; unmatched junction bases: 14. CDR1 is MGHRA, CDR2 YSYEKL, per germline. The CDR3 is 19 residues long. The chain's CDR3 is CASSQDTSTGTAFSYEQYF. CDR3 in DNA: TGCGCCAGCAGCCAAGACACAAGTACCGGGACAGCCTTCTCCTACGAGCAGTACTTC.